The T cell receptor (beta chain) under discussion was sequenced for a study of cytomegalovirus exposure and HLA in healthy donors. Per the germline V gene, CDR1 is LGHNA and CDR2 is YSLEER. Germline trimming cut 2 bases from V and 5 bases from J; bases unmatched to any gene: 6. This CDR3 spans 16 amino acids. PCR involved 60 Vbeta and 13 Jbeta primers. This table comes from immunoSEQ multiplex PCR, and its TCRdb copy is limited to in-frame clones, with some not included. The sample holds tens of thousands of clones, around 80% seen once. This clone was counted a few times. The sequenced sample was PBMCs. This chain connects TRBV4-3 to TRBJ2-1; TRBD1 matches at 10 bases. The TCR sequence derives from a woman aged 25-40 years in good health and CMV-seronegative. CDR3 coding DNA: TGCGCCAGCAGCCAACACCGGGACAGGGGTCACAATGAGCAGTTCTTC. It encodes CASSQHRDRGHNEQFF.